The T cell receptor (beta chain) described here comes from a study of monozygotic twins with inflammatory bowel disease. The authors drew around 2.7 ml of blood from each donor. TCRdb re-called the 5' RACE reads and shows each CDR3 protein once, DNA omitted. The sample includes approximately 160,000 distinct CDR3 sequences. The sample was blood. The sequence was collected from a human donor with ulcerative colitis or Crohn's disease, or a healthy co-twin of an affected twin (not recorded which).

The CDR3 loop is CANSLAPQGAQGETQYF. V is TRBV5-1 and J is TRBJ2-5; TCRdb lists TRBD1, though no DNA is available to test this call. CDR3 length: 17 residues. Germline V lookup: CDR1 SGHRS, CDR2 YFSETQ.